This T cell receptor (beta chain) was captured in a study of blood T cell repertoires in COVID-19. Study summary: Researchers got acute and convalescent COVID-19 samples from the United States, Italy and Spain. T cells, B-cell-depleted T cells, or PBMCs provided the cDNA or gDNA that served as material.

This CDR3 spans 17 amino acids. V shed 4 bases, J shed 5 bases, and the junction held 9 bases outside the gene matches. Germline-derived CDR1 and CDR2 are LGHNA and YNFKEQ. The table came from immunoSEQ multiplex PCR; TCRdb's copy has only in-frame clones and leaves some out. The profile shows roughly 250,000 clones, about four fifths of them singletons. The receptor's source is a woman aged 70-85 years with acute or convalescent COVID-19. The chain couples TRBV4-2 to TRBJ2-3, with TRBD2 matching over 13 bases. Sequencing input: peripheral blood. This CDR3 reads CASSLTTSGGARDTQYF. For the CDR3, the DNA is TGTGCCAGCAGCCTCACTACTAGCGGGGGGGCGAGAGATACGCAGTATTTT.